This is a list of T cell receptor beta chains from one sample in a study of blood T cell repertoires in COVID-19. Profiled with immunoSEQ multiplex PCR; TCRdb holds only in-frame clones, not every one. The sample lists some 110,000 clones, 85% to 90% seen once, with 5.1% in the top ten. The material sequenced was peripheral blood. Every receptor here comes from a human donor in a cohort sampled during active COVID-19. The CDR3 runs from the conserved cysteine through the conserved F or W. Fields, in order: V gene, J gene, D gene, clone size, CDR3 DNA, CDR3 protein. D genes are given only for firm matches. The size field is filled for only some rows; it gives once, few, many or a size class.

v_call: TRBV6-5
j_call: TRBJ1-5
d_call: TRBD1
clone_size: NA
cdr3_nt: TGTGCCAGCAGTTACGGGACAGGAGACAATCAGCCCCAGCATTTT
cdr3_aa: CASSYGTGDNQPQHF

v_call: TRBV28
j_call: TRBJ2-5
d_call: NA
clone_size: NA
cdr3_nt: TGTGCCAGCAGTACTCAGGGGTGGGGAGAGACCCAGTACTTC
cdr3_aa: CASSTQGWGETQYF

v_call: TRBV5-1
j_call: TRBJ2-1
d_call: NA
clone_size: once
cdr3_nt: TGCGCCAGCAGCTTGGATGGGGGGGCCCTCAATGAGCAGTTCTTC
cdr3_aa: CASSLDGGALNEQFF

v_call: TRBV19
j_call: TRBJ2-6
d_call: TRBD1
clone_size: once
cdr3_nt: TGTGCCAGTACCGAAACAAGGGGACAGGGTAACGTCCTGACTTTC
cdr3_aa: CASTETRGQGNVLTF

v_call: TRBV6-4
j_call: TRBJ2-3
d_call: NA
clone_size: NA
cdr3_nt: TGTGCCAGCAGTGACGGCTCAGATACGCAGTATTTT
cdr3_aa: CASSDGSDTQYF

v_call: TRBV7-2
j_call: TRBJ1-2
d_call: TRBD1
clone_size: NA
cdr3_nt: TGTGCCAGCAGCTCCGGACAGGGGTTTGGCTACACCTTC
cdr3_aa: CASSSGQGFGYTF

v_call: TRBV18
j_call: TRBJ1-1
d_call: NA
clone_size: NA
cdr3_nt: TGTGCCAGCTCACCAAAGGCTGACAAGGCTGGCACTGAAGCTTTCTTT
cdr3_aa: CASSPKADKAGTEAFF

v_call: TRBV5-1
j_call: TRBJ2-1
d_call: TRBD2
clone_size: few
cdr3_nt: TGCGCCAGCAGCGAAGGACTAGCGGGTGCCTTCTACAATGAGCAGTTCTTC
cdr3_aa: CASSEGLAGAFYNEQFF

v_call: TRBV2
j_call: TRBJ2-1
d_call: NA
clone_size: NA
cdr3_nt: TGTGCCAGCAGGGACTTCCCGAATGAGCAGTTCTTC
cdr3_aa: CASRDFPNEQFF

v_call: TRBV19
j_call: TRBJ2-2
d_call: TRBD2
clone_size: once
cdr3_nt: TGTGCCAGTAGTATACGAGCGGGGGGTTATAGGGAGCTGTTTTTT
cdr3_aa: CASSIRAGGYRELFF

v_call: TRBV12-1
j_call: TRBJ2-1
d_call: NA
clone_size: NA
cdr3_nt: TGTGCCAGCAGCACCAGACAGGGACGATGCAATGAGCAGTTCTTC
cdr3_aa: CASSTRQGRCNEQFF

v_call: TRBV3-1/TRBV3-2
j_call: TRBJ1-1
d_call: NA
clone_size: NA
cdr3_nt: TGTGCCAGCAGCCAAGGGGGAGACACTGAAGCTTTCTTT
cdr3_aa: CASSQGGDTEAFF

v_call: TRBV25-1
j_call: TRBJ2-2
d_call: TRBD1
clone_size: NA
cdr3_nt: TGTGCCAGCAGTGAATCCCGCACAGGGGCGATGAACACCGGGGAGCTGTTTTTT
cdr3_aa: CASSESRTGAMNTGELFF

v_call: TRBV12-3/TRBV12-4
j_call: TRBJ2-7
d_call: TRBD2
clone_size: NA
cdr3_nt: TGTGCCAGCAGTTTTAGGCTAGCGGGTGAGCAGTACTTC
cdr3_aa: CASSFRLAGEQYF

v_call: TRBV7-9
j_call: TRBJ2-3
d_call: TRBD1
clone_size: once
cdr3_nt: TGTGCCAGCAGCACCATCGGTAGGACAGGACCCACAGATACGCAGTATTTT
cdr3_aa: CASSTIGRTGPTDTQYF

v_call: TRBV9
j_call: TRBJ1-3
d_call: NA
clone_size: NA
cdr3_nt: TGTGCCAGCAGCGACAGACCGACAAGGGGAAACACCATATATTTT
cdr3_aa: CASSDRPTRGNTIYF

v_call: TRBV27
j_call: TRBJ2-7
d_call: TRBD1
clone_size: NA
cdr3_nt: TGTGCCAGCAGGCTGACAGGGGGCTACGAGCAGTACTTC
cdr3_aa: CASRLTGGYEQYF

v_call: TRBV12-2
j_call: TRBJ2-7
d_call: NA
clone_size: NA
cdr3_nt: TGTGCCTACACTGGGGGGACAGGGGACTACGAGCAGTACTTC
cdr3_aa: CAYTGGTGDYEQYF

v_call: TRBV5-8
j_call: TRBJ2-7
d_call: NA
clone_size: NA
cdr3_nt: TGTGCCAGCAGCTTGGGCGGTGAGCAGTACTTC
cdr3_aa: CASSLGGEQYF

v_call: TRBV11-2
j_call: TRBJ2-2
d_call: TRBD2
clone_size: NA
cdr3_nt: TGTGCCAGCAGCTTAAGGACTAGCGGGAACACCGGGGAGCTGTTTTTT
cdr3_aa: CASSLRTSGNTGELFF

v_call: TRBV3-1/TRBV3-2
j_call: TRBJ1-2
d_call: NA
clone_size: NA
cdr3_nt: TGTGCCAGCAGCCCTAGAGCGTCCTATGGCTACACCTTC
cdr3_aa: CASSPRASYGYTF

v_call: TRBV5-6
j_call: TRBJ2-5
d_call: NA
clone_size: NA
cdr3_nt: TGTGCCAGCAGCTTCACAGACCAAGAGACCCAGTACTTC
cdr3_aa: CASSFTDQETQYF

v_call: TRBV6-6
j_call: TRBJ1-6
d_call: NA
clone_size: few
cdr3_nt: TGTGCCAGCAATGGAGCCGGTCAGGGCGAGTCACCCCTCCACTTT
cdr3_aa: CASNGAGQGESPLHF

v_call: TRBV7-2
j_call: TRBJ1-1
d_call: NA
clone_size: NA
cdr3_nt: TGTGCCAGCAGCTTAACGAGACTCAGGGTGTCGAACACTGAAGCTTTCTTT
cdr3_aa: CASSLTRLRVSNTEAFF

v_call: TRBV7-3
j_call: TRBJ2-5
d_call: NA
clone_size: NA
cdr3_nt: TGTGCCAGCAGCTTACAGGGCCAAGAGACCCAGTACTTC
cdr3_aa: CASSLQGQETQYF